This is a list of T cell receptor beta chains from one sample in a study of blood T cells in healthy people across ages. TCRdb called the 5' RACE reads again in MiXCR, with one record for every CDR3 protein. The sample lists almost 800,000 distinct CDR3 sequences, roughly 50% occurring once. Sequencing used blood. These receptors all come from a young man in good health. Both conserved end residues are part of each CDR3. Fields, in order: V gene, clone size, J gene, D gene, CDR3 DNA, CDR3 protein. A D gene is named only where the DNA matches it firmly. Some rows mark clone size as missing; the rest say once, few, many or name a class of expanded clone.

v_gene: TRBV15; abundance: NA; j_gene: TRBJ1-5; d_gene: TRBD1; CDR3nt: TGTGCCACCAGCAGGGACAGGGGATTGCTTCAGCCCCAGCATTTT; CDR3aa: CATSRDRGLLQPQHF
v_gene: TRBV20-1; abundance: NA; j_gene: TRBJ2-5; d_gene: NA; CDR3nt: TGCAGTGCTGGGGGCGGAGCGGTCCTTGGGGAGACCCAGTACTTC; CDR3aa: CSAGGGAVLGETQYF
v_gene: TRBV24-1; abundance: NA; j_gene: TRBJ1-1; d_gene: NA; CDR3nt: TGTGCCACCAGTCAAGGGACTGAAGCTTTCTTT; CDR3aa: CATSQGTEAFF
v_gene: TRBV20-1; abundance: NA; j_gene: TRBJ2-3; d_gene: NA; CDR3nt: TGCAGTGCCGGGGGCCAATCCACAGATACGCGGTATTTT; CDR3aa: CSAGGQSTDTRYF
v_gene: TRBV20-1; abundance: NA; j_gene: TRBJ1-4; d_gene: NA; CDR3nt: TGCAGTGCTATCGAAGAGGGACGGGAAAAACTGTTTTTT; CDR3aa: CSAIEEGREKLFF
v_gene: TRBV11-2; abundance: once; j_gene: TRBJ2-5; d_gene: NA; CDR3nt: TGTGCCAGCAGCCCGTTGCATGAGACCCAGTACTTC; CDR3aa: CASSPLHETQYF
v_gene: TRBV12-3/TRBV12-4; abundance: few; j_gene: TRBJ2-4; d_gene: NA; CDR3nt: TGTGCCAGCAGTTTGGCGTACCAAGCCAAAAACATTCAGTACTTC; CDR3aa: CASSLAYQAKNIQYF
v_gene: TRBV27; abundance: few; j_gene: TRBJ2-7; d_gene: NA; CDR3nt: TGTGCCAGCACCGAAACGACGGGCTCCTACGAGCAGTACTTC; CDR3aa: CASTETTGSYEQYF
v_gene: TRBV29-1; abundance: NA; j_gene: TRBJ2-5; d_gene: TRBD2; CDR3nt: TGCAGCGTTGTGCCGGGGCTAGCGGGAGTTGGGGGAGAGACCCAGTACTTC; CDR3aa: CSVVPGLAGVGGETQYF
v_gene: TRBV7-2; abundance: NA; j_gene: TRBJ1-5; d_gene: NA; CDR3nt: TGTGCCAGCAGCTTGAGTCTCGCGCGGCAAAGTTATCAGCCCCAGCATTTT; CDR3aa: CASSLSLARQSYQPQHF
v_gene: TRBV2; abundance: NA; j_gene: TRBJ2-1; d_gene: NA; CDR3nt: TGTGCCAGCGCGACCGGGAATCGGGGTGAGCAGTTCTTC; CDR3aa: CASATGNRGEQFF
v_gene: TRBV12-5; abundance: NA; j_gene: TRBJ2-7; d_gene: TRBD1; CDR3nt: TGTGCTAGTGGTCCCCCGGGACAGCCTTCCTACGAGCAGTACTTC; CDR3aa: CASGPPGQPSYEQYF
v_gene: TRBV29-1; abundance: few; j_gene: TRBJ2-1; d_gene: NA; CDR3nt: TGCAGCGTTGATCTGGCAGGCCCATCTTATGAGCAGTTCTTC; CDR3aa: CSVDLAGPSYEQFF
v_gene: TRBV7-2; abundance: NA; j_gene: TRBJ2-1; d_gene: TRBD2; CDR3nt: TGTGCCAGCAGCCCAAGTGGCCAGCGGGGCGAGCAGTTCTTC; CDR3aa: CASSPSGQRGEQFF
v_gene: TRBV15; abundance: NA; j_gene: TRBJ2-2; d_gene: NA; CDR3nt: TGTGCCACCAGCAGATATGTAAAACCCGGGGAGCTGTTTTTT; CDR3aa: CATSRYVKPGELFF
v_gene: TRBV4-3; abundance: NA; j_gene: TRBJ1-2; d_gene: TRBD1; CDR3nt: TGCGCCAGCAGCCAAGAGTCCAGGGGGGCTGTCGGCTACACCTTC; CDR3aa: CASSQESRGAVGYTF
v_gene: TRBV14; abundance: NA; j_gene: TRBJ2-1; d_gene: TRBD1; CDR3nt: TGTGCCAGCAGCCAAGAGGACAGGGGGCTTAATGAGCAGTTCTTC; CDR3aa: CASSQEDRGLNEQFF
v_gene: TRBV29-1; abundance: NA; j_gene: TRBJ1-1; d_gene: NA; CDR3nt: TGCAGCGTTGAAAATTTAGGCCGCGGGGACACTGAAGCTTTCTTT; CDR3aa: CSVENLGRGDTEAFF
v_gene: TRBV12-3/TRBV12-4; abundance: NA; j_gene: TRBJ2-5; d_gene: NA; CDR3nt: TGTGCCAGCAGCACCACCGAAGAGACCCAGTACTTC; CDR3aa: CASSTTEETQYF
v_gene: TRBV7-2; abundance: NA; j_gene: TRBJ2-5; d_gene: TRBD2; CDR3nt: TGTGCCAGCAGTTCTTGGACTAGTAGGACGGAGACCCAGTACTTC; CDR3aa: CASSSWTSRTETQYF
v_gene: TRBV20-1; abundance: NA; j_gene: TRBJ2-7; d_gene: TRBD2; CDR3nt: TGCAGTGTCCTAGCGGGGGGGCCCACTGGGTCCGAGCAGTACTTC; CDR3aa: CSVLAGGPTGSEQYF
v_gene: TRBV30; abundance: NA; j_gene: TRBJ2-2; d_gene: NA; CDR3nt: TGTGCCTGGAGTGAGTTTGGGGGGACCGGGGAGCTGTTTTTT; CDR3aa: CAWSEFGGTGELFF
v_gene: TRBV2; abundance: NA; j_gene: TRBJ1-5; d_gene: NA; CDR3nt: TGTGCTAGGGGTACGGGGGGAATGGGGCCCCAGCATTTT; CDR3aa: CARGTGGMGPQHF
v_gene: TRBV14; abundance: NA; j_gene: TRBJ1-2; d_gene: NA; CDR3nt: TGTGCCAGCAGCCGGGCCCTAAACTATGGCTACACCTTC; CDR3aa: CASSRALNYGYTF
v_gene: TRBV12-3/TRBV12-4; abundance: NA; j_gene: TRBJ2-5; d_gene: NA; CDR3nt: TGTGCCAGCAGCACGAATGGGGGCGAGGAGACCCAGTACTTC; CDR3aa: CASSTNGGEETQYF
v_gene: TRBV20-1; abundance: few; j_gene: TRBJ2-4; d_gene: NA; CDR3nt: TGCAGTGCTAGGGGGAACCAAAAAAACATTCAGTACTTC; CDR3aa: CSARGNQKNIQYF
v_gene: TRBV20-1; abundance: few; j_gene: TRBJ2-5; d_gene: NA; CDR3nt: TGCAGTGCTAGCGACAGGCAGCAGACCCAGTACTTC; CDR3aa: CSASDRQQTQYF
v_gene: TRBV20-1; abundance: NA; j_gene: TRBJ2-5; d_gene: TRBD2; CDR3nt: TGCAGTGCTAGAAAAGGGACTAGCGGGAGTATCCAGTACTTC; CDR3aa: CSARKGTSGSIQYF
v_gene: TRBV27; abundance: NA; j_gene: TRBJ2-1; d_gene: TRBD2; CDR3nt: TGTGCCAGCGAGGGCGGGGGGGGCTACAATGAGCAGTTCTTC; CDR3aa: CASEGGGGYNEQFF
v_gene: TRBV29-1; abundance: NA; j_gene: TRBJ2-7; d_gene: TRBD1; CDR3nt: TGCAGCGCCGAACGGACAGGCGGGTCCTACGAGCAGTACTTC; CDR3aa: CSAERTGGSYEQYF
v_gene: TRBV19; abundance: NA; j_gene: TRBJ2-5; d_gene: NA; CDR3nt: TGTGCCAGTAGTATTGGGCTGGCGGGACAGCAGTACTTC; CDR3aa: CASSIGLAGQQYF
v_gene: TRBV5-1; abundance: NA; j_gene: TRBJ2-1; d_gene: NA; CDR3nt: TGCGCCAGCAGCTCCCTACCTGGAGTCAATGAGCAGTTCTTC; CDR3aa: CASSSLPGVNEQFF
v_gene: TRBV20-1; abundance: few; j_gene: TRBJ2-5; d_gene: TRBD1; CDR3nt: TGCAGTGCTTCCGACAGGGGACAAGAGACCCAGTACTTC; CDR3aa: CSASDRGQETQYF
v_gene: TRBV29-1; abundance: NA; j_gene: TRBJ2-7; d_gene: TRBD2; CDR3nt: TGCAGCGTCCTGGGACTAGCGGACTCCTACGAGCAGTACTTC; CDR3aa: CSVLGLADSYEQYF
v_gene: TRBV29-1; abundance: NA; j_gene: TRBJ1-2; d_gene: TRBD1; CDR3nt: TGCAGCGTTGTCAGCCAGGGGGCGGATGGCTACACCTTC; CDR3aa: CSVVSQGADGYTF
v_gene: TRBV13; abundance: NA; j_gene: TRBJ2-1; d_gene: TRBD2; CDR3nt: TGTGCCAGCAGCTTAAGCGGGGGGGCCGATGAGCAGTTCTTC; CDR3aa: CASSLSGGADEQFF
v_gene: TRBV18; abundance: NA; j_gene: TRBJ2-7; d_gene: TRBD2; CDR3nt: TGTGCCAGCTCACCAAGGGGACTAGAGTCCTACGAGCAGTACTTC; CDR3aa: CASSPRGLESYEQYF
v_gene: TRBV11-2; abundance: NA; j_gene: TRBJ1-1; d_gene: NA; CDR3nt: TGTGCCAGCAGGGGCTCGGGAGTCAACACTGAAGCTTTCTTT; CDR3aa: CASRGSGVNTEAFF
v_gene: TRBV27; abundance: NA; j_gene: TRBJ2-1; d_gene: NA; CDR3nt: TGTGCCAGCGTTTCCCTCCTTTCAGAGCAGTTCTTC; CDR3aa: CASVSLLSEQFF
v_gene: TRBV29-1; abundance: NA; j_gene: TRBJ1-1; d_gene: TRBD1; CDR3nt: TGCAGCGTTGGGGACAGGAACGCTGAAGCTTTCTTT; CDR3aa: CSVGDRNAEAFF
v_gene: TRBV28; abundance: NA; j_gene: TRBJ2-7; d_gene: NA; CDR3nt: TGTGCCAGCAGCCGAACAGGGATGGCCTACGAGCAGTACTTC; CDR3aa: CASSRTGMAYEQYF
v_gene: TRBV6-2/TRBV6-3; abundance: NA; j_gene: TRBJ2-7; d_gene: TRBD1; CDR3nt: TGTGCCAGCAGTTCGCCAGGGACAGCTTCCTACGAGCAGTACTTC; CDR3aa: CASSSPGTASYEQYF
v_gene: TRBV29-1; abundance: NA; j_gene: TRBJ2-7; d_gene: NA; CDR3nt: TGCAGCGCCGGGGAAGTTTCCTACAATGAGCAGTACTTC; CDR3aa: CSAGEVSYNEQYF
v_gene: TRBV12-3/TRBV12-4; abundance: NA; j_gene: TRBJ2-7; d_gene: NA; CDR3nt: TGTGCCAGCACGGAAGGAGACGGGCGAAGCTACGAGCAGTACTTC; CDR3aa: CASTEGDGRSYEQYF
v_gene: TRBV7-2; abundance: NA; j_gene: TRBJ1-1; d_gene: NA; CDR3nt: TGTGCCAGCAGCTTAGACAGGGCGGGTTCAGCTTTCTTT; CDR3aa: CASSLDRAGSAFF
v_gene: TRBV6-1; abundance: NA; j_gene: TRBJ2-7; d_gene: TRBD1; CDR3nt: TGTGCCAGTGGACTTGGACAGGGATCTTACGAGCAGTACTTC; CDR3aa: CASGLGQGSYEQYF
v_gene: TRBV11-2; abundance: once; j_gene: TRBJ2-7; d_gene: TRBD1; CDR3nt: TGTGCCAGCAGTTCAGGCGGGACAGGGTACAACGAGCAGTACTTC; CDR3aa: CASSSGGTGYNEQYF
v_gene: TRBV20-1; abundance: NA; j_gene: TRBJ2-3; d_gene: NA; CDR3nt: TGCAGTGCCTCTTTCGACCTAGCAGATACGCAGTATTTT; CDR3aa: CSASFDLADTQYF
v_gene: TRBV28; abundance: NA; j_gene: TRBJ2-7; d_gene: NA; CDR3nt: TGTGCCAGCAGGACGACAGGTCGTCGCGAGCAGTACTTC; CDR3aa: CASRTTGRREQYF
v_gene: TRBV7-9; abundance: NA; j_gene: TRBJ2-7; d_gene: TRBD2; CDR3nt: TGTGCCAGCAGCCAGCCGACTAGCGGGATCGCCTACGAGCAGTACTTC; CDR3aa: CASSQPTSGIAYEQYF
v_gene: TRBV20-1; abundance: NA; j_gene: TRBJ2-7; d_gene: TRBD2; CDR3nt: TGCAGTACTAGTTCTCTAGTAGACGGGAGGATGTACGAGCAGTACTTC; CDR3aa: CSTSSLVDGRMYEQYF
v_gene: TRBV18; abundance: NA; j_gene: TRBJ2-7; d_gene: TRBD1; CDR3nt: TGTGCCAGCTCACCCTACTCCCGGGACAGTTACAATGAGCAGTACTTC; CDR3aa: CASSPYSRDSYNEQYF
v_gene: TRBV20-1; abundance: NA; j_gene: TRBJ2-3; d_gene: NA; CDR3nt: TGCAGTGCTAGAGATTTACGGAATAGCACAGATACGCAGTATTTT; CDR3aa: CSARDLRNSTDTQYF
v_gene: TRBV6-5; abundance: few; j_gene: TRBJ1-2; d_gene: NA; CDR3nt: TGTGCCAGCAGTTACTCGATTTCAGGGGTTGGCTACACCTTC; CDR3aa: CASSYSISGVGYTF